The next 20 T cell receptor beta chains were all read from a single sample in a study of blood T cells in healthy people across ages (dated by TCRdb to 2015 to 2017). Libraries were constructed by 5' RACE. The sample was run on an Illumina HiSeq 2500. A second PCR of roughly 7 to 11 cycles was performed with a sample-barcoded 5' primer and a J-beta primer mix. TCRdb reran the public reads through fastp at Q25 and MiXCR, keeping productive beta chains. Rows are combined by CDR3 protein, so each entry shows the most common genes and DNA. Counted in this sample were approximately 810,000 distinct CDR3 sequences; more than 25% of them appeared once. The ten biggest clones cover 15% to 20% of the sample. Material: blood. The receptor set was obtained from a woman older than 75 in good health.

This clonotype occurred many times. The chain has TRBV4-1 and TRBJ2-7; D remains ambiguous. Germline CDR1 reads MGHRA; CDR2 reads YSYEKL. Trimming took off 0 bases at V and 0 bases at J, with 6 bases between the two ends. This CDR3 has 14 residues. Written as DNA, the CDR3 is TGCGCCAGCAGCCAAGAGGGCTTCTCCTACGAGCAGTACTTC. Amino acids: CASSQEGFSYEQYF.

Many counts were recorded for this clonotype. The V and J genes are TRBV11-2 and TRBJ2-5; 7 nucleotides line up with TRBD2. The germline V gene encodes CDR1 SGHAT and CDR2 FQNNGV. Trimming took 5 bases from V and 4 from J; bases not matched to a gene: 13. The CDR3 runs 16 residues. DNA of the CDR3: TGTGCCAGCAGCAAGAGGGACTATCTCAAGGGAGAGACCCAGTACTTC. This gives the protein CASSKRDYLKGETQYF.

J is TRBJ1-1 and V is TRBV6-5, with D hard to call. The germline CDR1 and CDR2 sequences are MNHEY and SVGAGI. CDR3 length equals 18 residues. Trimming removed 0 bases from V and 3 bases from J, with 20 bases in between. The CDR3 DNA sequence: TGTGCCAGCAGTTACTCGGTTCTGGTATCAGTCGCCGACACTGAAGCTTTCTTT. Translating it yields CASSYSVLVSVADTEAFF.

This clonotype was seen a few times. The chain employs TRBV4-3 and TRBJ1-6; possibly TRBD1 for D (5 bases). CDR1 LGHNA and CDR2 YSLEER come from the germline V gene. The ends were cut back, 1 base at V and 5 bases at J, with 15 bases in the middle. The CDR3 sequence is 17 residues long. CDR3 sequence (DNA): TGCGCCAGCAGCCAAGGACTCACGGGACGGAATAATTCACCCCTCCACTTT. Its protein is CASSQGLTGRNNSPLHF.

This clonotype was observed a few times. A read error may be the cause here, since a much bigger clone is one base away. This chain links TRBV6-2 or TRBV6-3 with TRBJ2-1; maybe TRBD1 (6 bases). The J call may be wrong; the DNA end is better matched by TRBJ2-7. The CDR3 length is 15 residues. Germline CDR1 is MNHEY and CDR2 is SVGEGT. In nucleotides, the CDR3 is TGTGCCAGCAGTTACCGGGACAACTCCTACAATGAGCAGTACTTC. Amino acids: CASSYRDNSYNEQYF.

This clonotype has ten or more counts. V is TRBV7-8 and J is TRBJ2-5, with no clear D. There are 12 residues in the CDR3. The germline V gene has CDR1 SGHVS and CDR2 FQNEAQ. V was cut by 5 bases and J by 7 bases, with 11 bases left in between. The CDR3 DNA is TGTGCCAGCAGCCCTCGGGTCGGGACCCAGTACTTC. This translates into CASSPRVGTQYF.

This clonotype was detected ten times or more. The V call is TRBV7-2, the J call TRBJ1-6, with TRBD1 matching over 7 bases. This CDR3 has 14 amino acids. Losses at the gene ends were 2 bases for V and 10 bases for J; bases not matched to a gene: 5. From germline, CDR1 is SGHTA and CDR2 FQGNSA. The CDR3 DNA is TGTGCCAGCAGCTTAACAGGGGCCCAGTCACCCCTCCACTTT. Its translation is CASSLTGAQSPLHF.

This clonotype has only a few counts. A much larger clone differs by one base, so this may be a read error. The CDR3 loop is CSVPRTSGATDAQYF. DNA of the CDR3: TGCAGCGTTCCCAGGACTAGCGGAGCCACAGATGCGCAGTATTTT. The rearrangement links TRBV29-1 to TRBJ2-3; 10 bases agree with TRBD2. CDR1 and CDR2 (germline): SQVTM, ANQGSEA. This CDR3 region has 15 residues.

This clonotype was recorded at least ten times. The rearrangement links TRBV6-5 to TRBJ1-5; possibly TRBD1 for D (5 bases). The CDR3 totals 13 residues. From germline, CDR1 is MNHEY and CDR2 SVGAGI. V was pared by 6 bases and J by 4 bases, with 10 bases between. The CDR3 protein is CASRRQSNQPQHF. CDR3 in DNA: TGTGCCAGCAGGCGACAGTCTAATCAGCCCCAGCATTTT.

The chain joins TRBV6-5 to TRBJ2-3; D is unresolved. CDR3 size: 11 residues. The V gene's germline CDR1 is MNHEY and CDR2 SVGAGI. Trimming cost V 5 bases and J 13 bases, with 13 bases left between them. CDR3 nucleotides: TGTGCCAGCAGTCGTGCACAGCGCGAGTATTTT. It translates to CASSRAQREYF.

Details on this clonotype: This may arise from a read error, as a much more abundant clone is one base away. The genes are TRBV5-1 and TRBJ2-3, with 9 bases matching TRBD2. J lost 0 bases, V lost 8 bases, and 7 bases had no gene match. Per the germline V gene, CDR1 is SGHRS and CDR2 is YFSETQ. The CDR3 spans 15 residues. The CDR3 spells CARSPSGVSTDTQYF. The CDR3 bases are TGCGCCAGGAGCCCTAGCGGGGTGAGCACAGATACGCAGTATTTT.

This clonotype occurred a few times. This chain uses TRBV9 with TRBJ1-4; possible D gene TRBD1, 5 bases. The CDR3 has 16 residues. Deletions cut 0 bases from V and 0 bases from J, with 9 bases between. The germline V gene has CDR1 SGDLS and CDR2 YYNGEE. This chain's CDR3 is CASSVGRQSTNEKLFF. The CDR3 region has the DNA TGTGCCAGCAGCGTAGGCCGACAGTCAACTAATGAAAAACTGTTTTTT.

As for this clonotype: Possible read error: a much larger clone is one base away. Likely a read error: the CDR3 ends without its conserved phenylalanine or tryptophan. This sequence joins TRBV9 and TRBJ2-1; D not resolved. CDR1 SGDLS and CDR2 YYNGEE come from the germline V gene. This CDR3 has 15 amino acids. The germline V and J ends were trimmed by 0 bases and 0 bases, with 7 bases remaining between them. CDR3: CASSVVGNSYNEQFY. In DNA form, the CDR3 reads TGTGCCAGCAGCGTAGTAGGAAACTCCTACAATGAGCAGTTCTAC.

The chain has TRBV6-5 and TRBJ1-5, with unresolved D. This CDR3 is 14 amino acids long. Looked up from germline, CDR1 is MNHEY and CDR2 is SVGAGI. V lost 7 bases and J lost 2, with 12 bases in between. The CDR3 protein is CASMVTLGNQPQHF. In DNA, the CDR3 is TGTGCCAGCATGGTTACCCTTGGCAATCAGCCCCAGCATTTT.

This clonotype showed up many times. The CDR3 DNA reads as TGTGCCAGCAGCGGAAAAGAAGGGACACCAACTAATGAAAAACTGTTTTTT. Protein sequence: CASSGKEGTPTNEKLFF. This rearrangement joins TRBV9 to TRBJ1-4; possible D gene TRBD1, 6 bases. Between the trimmed V and J ends, which lost 3 bases and 0 bases, there was a span of 15 bases. The CDR3 totals 17 residues. Germline V gene sequence: CDR1 SGDLS, CDR2 YYNGEE.

This chain joins TRBV6-5 and TRBJ1-5, with 10 bases identical to TRBD1. V lost 5 bases and J lost 3; bases outside the gene matches: 4. The CDR3 has 15 residues. Germline CDR1 reads MNHEY; CDR2 reads SVGAGI. The chain's CDR3 is CASSPDRGDNQPQHF. The CDR3 nucleotides read TGTGCCAGCAGTCCGGACAGGGGGGACAATCAGCCCCAGCATTTT.

Worth noting for this clonotype: This may arise from a read error, as a much more abundant clone is one base away. The chain links TRBV21-1 to TRBJ2-5; the listed D gene, TRBD2, was not tested against the DNA. The last part of the DNA fits TRBJ2-7 better; the J call may be wrong. TRBV21-1 is labeled a pseudogene. The CDR3 has 12 amino acids. The DNA for the CDR3 is TGTGCCGGCACCCCACTAGATAACGAGCAGTACTTC. Translation: CAGTPLDNEQYF.

In this sample, this clonotype turned up many times. The V gene is TRBV20-1, the J gene TRBJ2-5; the D gene is possibly TRBD2 (5 bases). This CDR3 contains 13 residues. CDR1 and CDR2 from the germline V gene are DFQATT and SNEGSKA (reference sequence). V lost 6 bases to trimming and J lost 2 bases, with 13 bases between them. CDR3 residues: CSADRTGQETQYF. The CDR3 DNA sequence: TGCAGTGCGGACCGGACGGGACAAGAGACCCAGTACTTC.

In this sample, this clonotype turned up once. A single base separates this from a much larger clone, so it may be a read error. The chain employs TRBV7-2 and TRBJ1-1; 7 bases fit TRBD1. The CDR3 runs 13 residues. Germline lookup yields CDR1 SGHTA and CDR2 FQGNSA. CDR3 amino acids: CASSPTGKGEASF. CDR3 DNA sequence: TGTGCCAGCAGCCCGACAGGGAAGGGCGAAGCTTCCTTT.

The rearrangement uses TRBV5-1 and TRBJ2-1, with D perhaps matching TRBD1 or TRBD2 (5 bases each). The germline V and J ends were trimmed by 4 bases and 6 bases, with 11 bases remaining between them. Germline assignment: CDR1 SGHRS and CDR2 YFSETQ. CDR3 length equals 13 residues. The CDR3 DNA sequence: TGCGCCAGCAGCGACGGGACCCGCAATGAGCAGTTCTTC. Encoded protein: CASSDGTRNEQFF.